This entry lists 30 T cell receptor beta chains sequenced from one sample in a study of T cell repertoires in cytomegalovirus infection. TCRdb passed the reads through MiXCR, listing each CDR3 protein once. Of approximately 700,000 distinct CDR3 sequences listed, 35% to 45% were seen once; the top ten hold roughly 2.8%. The source material was PBMCs. The receptors were sampled from a human donor in good health (CMV status not recorded). Some clones in this sample may be carry-over from other donors' samples.

This sequence joins TRBV20-1 and TRBJ1-1, with TRBD1 matching 10 bases. V lost 2 bases and J lost 7; bases outside the gene matches: 4. This CDR3 contains 13 residues. Germline assignment: CDR1 DFQATT and CDR2 SNEGSKA (reference sequence). CDR3 nucleotides: TGCAGTGCTAGACTGACAGGGGGCAGTGAAGCTTTCTTT. Protein: CSARLTGGSEAFF.

This rearrangement joins TRBV5-8 to TRBJ2-7, with D perhaps TRBD1 or TRBD2 (5 bases each). Germline V gene sequence: CDR1 SGHTS, CDR2 YDEGEE. V was shortened by 9 bases and J by 0 bases, with 13 bases between the two germline ends. CDR3 length equals 13 residues. The CDR3 reads CATGLGTSYEQYF. The CDR3 nucleotides are TGTGCCACCGGACTCGGGACCTCCTACGAGCAGTACTTC.

This rearrangement joins TRBV20-1 to TRBJ2-7; 8 bases align to TRBD2. V lost 6 bases, J lost 1 base, and 11 bases stayed unmatched. Germline lookup yields CDR1 DFQATT and CDR2 SNEGSKA (reference sequence). The CDR3 has 15 amino acids. CDR3 nucleotides: TGCAGTGCCACGAATACTAGCGGTTCGTCCTACGAGCAGTACTTC. Its protein product is CSATNTSGSSYEQYF.

The chain links TRBV28 to TRBJ1-5; maybe TRBD1 (5 bases). The CDR3 runs 17 residues. CDR1 MDHEN and CDR2 SYDVKM come from the germline V gene. With 5 bases removed from V and 8 bases from J, the gap between germline ends came to 25 bases. CDR3 in amino acids: CASSPWGRIARTEPQHF. For the CDR3, the DNA is TGTGCCAGCAGTCCCTGGGGCCGTATTGCCCGTACGGAGCCCCAGCATTTT.

This clonotype was seen a handful of times. The chain links TRBV19 to TRBJ2-4, with TRBD2 as a possible D gene (6 bases). Per germline, CDR1 LNHDA and CDR2 SQIVND (reference sequence). Trimming stripped 6 bases from V and 3 bases from J, with 18 bases between. There are 16 residues in the CDR3. The CDR3 DNA reads TGTGCCAGTAGGAAAGACCGGGACTTGATCAAAAACATTCAGTACTTC. It encodes CASRKDRDLIKNIQYF.

The chain uses TRBV29-1 and TRBJ1-3; the D gene is possibly TRBD1 (5 bases). V lost 4 bases to trimming and J lost 2 bases, with 6 bases between them. CDR3 size: 12 residues. Germline V gene sequence: CDR1 SQVTM, CDR2 ANQGSEA. DNA for the CDR3: TGCAGCGTTGCCAGGGCTGGAAACACCATATATTTT. Its translation: CSVARAGNTIYF.

This clonotype was seen ten or more times. The chain uses TRBV7-2 and TRBJ2-1, with a tentative D call TRBD1 (6 bases). CDR1 and CDR2 from the germline V gene are SGHTA and FQGNSA. CDR3 length equals 13 residues. V was shortened by 5 bases and J by 7 bases, with 12 bases between the two germline ends. This chain's CDR3 is CASSVDRRNEQFF. CDR3 nucleotides: TGTGCCAGCAGCGTAGACAGGAGAAATGAGCAGTTCTTC.

This clonotype was observed a handful of times. The rearrangement joins TRBV29-1 to TRBJ2-2; D is perhaps TRBD1 or TRBD2 (5 bases each). This CDR3 has 14 residues. Germline CDR1 and CDR2: SQVTM and ANQGSEA. V lost 1 base, J lost 8 bases, and 14 bases lay in between. The CDR3 DNA sequence: TGCAGCGTTGAAGGTCGTGGGGGTCCGGGGGAGCTGTTTTTT. It codes for CSVEGRGGPGELFF.

This clonotype was observed a handful of times. The CDR3 sequence: CASNRAGTNQPQHF. The CDR3 nucleotides read TGTGCCAGCAACCGAGCAGGAACTAATCAGCCCCAGCATTTT. The chain employs TRBV27 and TRBJ1-5; unclear D gene. CDR3 length equals 14 residues. CDR1 and CDR2 from the germline V gene are MNHEY and SMNVEV (reference sequence). Between the trimmed V and J ends, which lost 7 bases and 4 bases, there was a span of 14 bases.

The chain combines TRBV19 with TRBJ1-2; TRBD1 is a possible D gene (6 bases). V lost 3 bases to trimming and J lost 4 bases, with 12 bases between them. Germline loops: CDR1 LNHDA, CDR2 SQIVND (reference sequence). The CDR3 is 14 residues long. Here the CDR3 DNA reads TGTGCCAGTAGTATCAGGGGCTTGACCTATGGCTACACCTTC. Translated, it gives CASSIRGLTYGYTF.

CDR3 region: CASSQLTAGVNEQYF. The CDR3, as DNA: TGTGCCAGCAGCCAACTAACAGCGGGAGTTAACGAGCAGTACTTC. This rearrangement joins TRBV4-2 to TRBJ2-7, with 8 bases matching TRBD2. The germline V gene has CDR1 LGHNA and CDR2 YNFKEQ. Trimming at V came to 2 bases and at J to 5 bases, leaving 8 bases not matched to a gene. The CDR3 totals 15 residues.

The chain uses TRBV7-2 and TRBJ2-7, with 9 bases identical to TRBD1. CDR3 length equals 16 residues. Germline-derived CDR1 and CDR2 are SGHTA and FQGNSA. V was clipped by 5 bases and J by 2 bases; unmatched bases: 10. The CDR3: CASSAGQGLGTYEQYF. The CDR3 DNA reads as TGTGCCAGCAGCGCCGGACAGGGGTTAGGGACCTACGAGCAGTACTTC.

The chain carries TRBV19 and TRBJ1-2; weak D call: TRBD1 (6 bases). Trimming removed 2 bases at V and 4 bases at J, with 8 bases between. Germline CDR1 LNHDA, CDR2 SQIVND (reference sequence). The CDR3 is 13 amino acids. The CDR3 DNA is TGTGCCAGTAGTATACAGGGGATCTATGGCTACACCTTC. Its translation: CASSIQGIYGYTF.

The chain uses TRBV7-8 and TRBJ2-7; D is perhaps TRBD1 (5 bases). The CDR3 runs to 19 residues. V shed 1 base and J shed 1 base, with 23 bases lying between them. Germline CDR1 SGHVS, CDR2 FQNEAQ. CDR3 sequence reads: CASSLEEWRKGFISYEQYF. CDR3 in DNA: TGTGCCAGCAGCTTAGAAGAGTGGCGTAAGGGGTTTATTTCCTACGAGCAGTACTTC.

This chain connects TRBV4-1 to TRBJ1-1, with no clear D. The CDR3 sequence is 14 residues long. The V and J ends lost 0 bases and 5 bases respectively, with 10 bases between them. Germline assignment: CDR1 MGHRA and CDR2 YSYEKL. The CDR3 here is CASSQESEFTEAFF. The CDR3 bases are TGCGCCAGCAGCCAAGAATCAGAGTTTACTGAAGCTTTCTTT.

This clonotype was observed a handful of times. The chain is built from TRBV7-9 and TRBJ2-3; the match to TRBD1 covers 7 bases. V lost 5 bases and J lost 4; bases outside the gene matches: 9. CDR1 is SEHNR, CDR2 FQNEAQ, per germline (reference sequence). The CDR3 is 15 amino acids. CDR3 amino acids: CASSEGTVGSDTQYF. The CDR3 nucleotides are TGTGCCAGCAGCGAGGGGACAGTAGGTTCAGATACGCAGTATTTT.

The chain recombines TRBV6-1 with TRBJ1-3, with D uncertain. V gave up 5 bases and J gave up 4 bases, with 12 bases separating them. Per germline, CDR1 MNHNS and CDR2 SASEGT. The CDR3 spans 14 residues. DNA of the CDR3: TGTGCCAGCAGTTACGGGAGCGGCGGAAACACCATATATTTT. Its protein product is CASSYGSGGNTIYF.

This clonotype was observed a few times. V usage is TRBV13 and J usage is TRBJ2-1; either TRBD1 or TRBD2 may fit D (6 bases each). Trimming stripped 5 bases from V and 7 bases from J, with 27 bases between. In germline, CDR1 is PRHDT, CDR2 FYEKMQ (reference sequence). The CDR3 consists of 18 residues. The CDR3 DNA follows: TGTGCCAGCAGCCCCTTTAAGGGGGGCGGCGGAAGCTTTAATGAGCAGTTCTTC. Translated, it gives CASSPFKGGGGSFNEQFF. Looking up the rest from reference TRBV13 and TRBJ2-1 gives the full variable domain: AAGVIQSPRHLIKEKRETATLKCYPIPRHDTVYWYQQGPGQDPQFLISFYEKMQSDKGSIPDRFSAQQFSDYHSELNMSSLELGDSALYFCASSPFKGGGGSFNEQFFGPGTRLTVL.

With respect to this clonotype: A much larger clone lies a single base off, so this may be a read error. This rearrangement joins TRBV7-4 to TRBJ2-7; 8 nucleotides line up with TRBD1. Germline CDR1 and CDR2: SGHVT and SQSDAQ. The CDR3 sequence is 15 residues long. CDR3: CAGSPTGQGAIEQYF. CDR3 DNA: TGTGCCGGCAGTCCAACCGGGCAGGGGGCTATCGAGCAGTACTTC.

The gene calls are TRBV27 and TRBJ2-2; TRBD1 is a possible D gene (6 bases). Germline CDR1 MNHEY, CDR2 SMNVEV (reference sequence). The CDR3 loop spans 16 amino acids. V shed 3 bases and J shed 3 bases, with 14 bases lying between them. Here the CDR3 reads CASSFDGAGDTGELFF. The CDR3 region has the DNA TGTGCCAGCAGTTTTGATGGGGCAGGGGACACCGGGGAGCTGTTTTTT.

Concerning this clonotype itself: The CDR3 does not end in the conserved phenylalanine or tryptophan, so this is likely a read error. The DNA is omitted, as the CDR3 cannot be located on it reliably, and the CDR3 follows TCRdb's listing. The CDR3 loop is CASVGLEQETPYC. The rearrangement links TRBV28 to TRBJ2-5; the table's D gene call, TRBD2, was not cross checked with the DNA. Germline V gene sequence: CDR1 MDHEN, CDR2 SYDVKM. The CDR3 totals 13 residues, both ends included.

In its sample, this clonotype was seen a few times. CDR3 in amino acids: CASSARGNTDTQYF. Here the CDR3 DNA reads TGTGCCAGCAGTGCGAGGGGAAACACAGATACGCAGTATTTT. The chain is built from TRBV6-2 or TRBV6-3 and TRBJ2-3; possibly TRBD1 or TRBD2 for D (5 bases each). Germline lookup yields CDR1 MNHEY and CDR2 SVGEGT. Trimming shortened V by 5 bases and J by 2 bases, and 11 bases separated the two germline ends. The CDR3 extends over 14 amino acids.

Details on this clonotype: No conserved phenylalanine or tryptophan is present at the end of the CDR3, so a read error is the likely explanation. The chain employs TRBV7-6 and TRBJ2-2; 8 nucleotides match TRBD1. V shed 7 bases, J shed 5 bases, and the junction held 9 bases outside the gene matches. The CDR3 sequence is 15 residues long. Per germline, CDR1 SGHVS and CDR2 FNYEAQ. CDR3 DNA: TGTGCCAGCATCCCGACAGGGGTTGGTACCGGGGAGCTGTTTTTG. It is translated as CASIPTGVGTGELFL.

The CDR3 DNA sequence: TGTGCCAGCAGCCTTCGACAGGGACTCAATCAGCCCCAGCATTTT. Amino acids: CASSLRQGLNQPQHF. This rearrangement joins TRBV12-3 or TRBV12-4 to TRBJ1-5; 7 nucleotides match TRBD1. The ends lost 6 bases at V and 3 bases at J; junction bases unmatched: 8. The CDR3 is made up of 15 amino acids.

The V gene is TRBV19, the J gene TRBJ2-2; 9 nucleotides agree with TRBD2. Germline V gene data show CDR1 as LNHDA and CDR2 as SQIVND (reference sequence). With V trimmed by 3 bases and J by 6 bases, 2 bases remained unmatched. This CDR3 contains 14 residues. CDR3 nucleotide sequence: TGTGCCAGTAGTATTAGCGGGAGCTCCGGGGAGCTGTTTTTT. Translated, it gives CASSISGSSGELFF.

In this sample, this clonotype turned up once. V and J are TRBV5-5 and TRBJ2-1; maybe TRBD2 (6 bases). The CDR3 is 12 amino acids. V lost 4 bases, J lost 10 bases, and 12 bases lay in between. Germline CDR1 is SGHKS and CDR2 is YYEKEE (reference sequence). CDR3: CASSRDFIEQFF. CDR3 bases: TGTGCCAGCAGCCGGGACTTCATAGAGCAGTTCTTC.

The chain's CDR3 is CASSETGSEQFF. In nucleotides, the CDR3 is TGTGCCAGCAGTGAAACAGGAAGCGAGCAGTTCTTC. The chain links TRBV6-1 to TRBJ2-1; D possibly corresponds to TRBD1 (5 bases). Trimming removed 2 bases from V and 10 bases from J, with 9 bases in between. CDR1 and CDR2 (germline): MNHNS, SASEGT. The CDR3 sequence is 12 residues long.

This clonotype was seen repeatedly, ten times or more. The chain has TRBV7-2 and TRBJ1-1; D might be TRBD1 (5 bases). V gave up 5 bases and J gave up 5 bases, with 15 bases separating them. The CDR3 is 14 amino acids. CDR1 SGHTA and CDR2 FQGNSA come from the germline V gene. The CDR3 DNA reads TGTGCCAGCAGCCCTTTCGGGAGGGGAACTGAAGCTTTCTTT. This sequence encodes CASSPFGRGTEAFF.

This chain connects TRBV6-5 to TRBJ2-7, with TRBD1 matching 7 bases. In germline, CDR1 is MNHEY, CDR2 SVGAGI. V dropped 0 bases and J dropped 2; count of bases not matched to a gene: 4. The CDR3 loop spans 15 amino acids. This CDR3 reads CASSYSLRGTYEQYF. As DNA, the CDR3 is TGTGCCAGCAGTTACTCTCTCAGGGGGACCTACGAGCAGTACTTC.

As concerns this clonotype: A junction boundary mismatches the germline segment, possibly from a read error. The CDR3 region has the DNA TGTGCCTCCAGGACAGGGCCCCCCTCTGGGGCCAACGTCCTGACTTTC. Its protein product is CASRTGPPSGANVLTF. The rearrangement links TRBV24-1 to TRBJ2-6; the match to TRBD1 covers 8 bases. This CDR3 contains 16 residues. The germline CDR1 and CDR2 sequences are KGHDR and SFDVKD.